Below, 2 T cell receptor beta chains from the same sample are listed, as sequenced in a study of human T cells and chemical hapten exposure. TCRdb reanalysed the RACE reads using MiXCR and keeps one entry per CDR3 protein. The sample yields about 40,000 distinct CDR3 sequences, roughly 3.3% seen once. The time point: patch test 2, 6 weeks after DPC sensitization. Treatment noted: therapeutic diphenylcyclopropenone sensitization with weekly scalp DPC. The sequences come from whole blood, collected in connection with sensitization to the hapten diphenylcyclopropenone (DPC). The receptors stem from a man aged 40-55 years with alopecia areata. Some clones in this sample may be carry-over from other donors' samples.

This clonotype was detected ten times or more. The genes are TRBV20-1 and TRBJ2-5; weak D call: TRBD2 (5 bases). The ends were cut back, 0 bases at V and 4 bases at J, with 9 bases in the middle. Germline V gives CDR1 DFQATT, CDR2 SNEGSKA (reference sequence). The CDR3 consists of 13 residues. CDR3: CSAREGGRETQYF. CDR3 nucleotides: TGCAGTGCTAGAGAAGGAGGTCGAGAGACCCAGTACTTC.

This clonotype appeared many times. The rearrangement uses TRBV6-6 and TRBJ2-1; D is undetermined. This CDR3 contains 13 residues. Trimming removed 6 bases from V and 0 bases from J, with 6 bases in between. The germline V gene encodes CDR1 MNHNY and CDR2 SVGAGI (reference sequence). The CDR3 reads CASRSRSYNEQFF. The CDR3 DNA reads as TGTGCCAGCAGATCCCGCTCCTACAATGAGCAGTTCTTC.